A selection of T cell receptor beta chains follows, all from one sample in a study of T cells in Graves' hyperthyroidism and ophthalmopathy. TCRdb re-called the multiplex PCR reads through MiXCR, storing one row per CDR3 protein. In the table there are around 360,000 distinct CDR3 sequences, 13% to 15% of which are singletons. The sample comprised blood. The receptor source for this set is a woman aged 55-69 years with Graves' ophthalmopathy. CDR3s include the opening cysteine and the closing phenylalanine or tryptophan. A D gene is named only where the DNA matches it firmly. For some rows the clone size is stated as once, few or many, or as a class when expanded; others skip it.

TRBJ2-3,TRBV28,.,.,CASSFKLATDTQYF,TGTGCCAGCAGTTTTAAGCTAGCGACAGATACGCAGTATTTT
TRBJ2-7,TRBV28,TRBD1,many,CASHRRAGGEQYF,TGTGCCAGCCACCGGCGGGCAGGGGGCGAGCAGTACTTC
TRBJ2-1,TRBV30,TRBD2,many,CAWSQGLADKFF,TGTGCCTGGAGTCAGGGACTAGCGGACAAGTTCTTC
TRBJ2-1,TRBV7-8,.,many,CASSQEVYEQFF,TGTGCCAGCAGTCAGGAAGTTTATGAGCAGTTCTTC
TRBJ1-5,TRBV20-1,TRBD1,.,CSAMGTVNQPQHF,TGCAGTGCTATGGGGACAGTCAATCAGCCCCAGCATTTT
TRBJ2-2,TRBV5-1,.,many,CASSPDGGVSGTGELFF,TGCGCCAGCAGCCCTGACGGGGGCGTCTCTGGCACCGGGGAGCTGTTTTTT
TRBJ1-5,TRBV10-2,.,many,CASSGGYSNQPQHF,TGCGCCAGCAGCGGGGGTTATAGCAATCAGCCCCAGCATTTT
TRBJ1-3,TRBV24-1,.,few,CATSERLGNTIYF,TGTGCCACCAGTGAGAGACTTGGAAACACCATATATTTT
TRBJ2-7,TRBV3-1,.,many,CASSQPTGTVEKQYF,TGTGCCAGCAGCCAACCCACCGGGACGGTGGAGAAGCAGTACTTC
TRBJ2-2,TRBV2,TRBD2,few,CASIAPGGGELFF,TGTGCCAGCATCGCCCCGGGAGGGGGGGAGCTGTTTTTT
TRBJ2-3,TRBV12-3/TRBV12-4,.,many,CASSSGTGDGDTQYF,TGTGCCAGCAGTTCTGGGACGGGAGACGGGGATACGCAGTATTTT
TRBJ1-5,TRBV11-2,.,many,CASSLDSREADQPQHF,TGTGCCAGCAGCTTAGATTCGAGAGAGGCCGATCAGCCCCAGCATTTT
TRBJ2-5,TRBV19,.,.,CASSNPRQAQETQYF,TGTGCCAGTAGTAACCCTCGACAGGCTCAAGAGACCCAGTACTTC
TRBJ2-7,TRBV6-5,TRBD1,many,CASSYERPPGGEQYF,TGTGCCAGCAGTTACGAACGACCACCAGGGGGAGAGCAGTACTTC
TRBJ1-2,TRBV20-1,TRBD1,.,CSASSGTEASYGYTF,TGCAGTGCTAGCTCCGGGACAGAAGCCTCCTATGGCTACACCTTC
TRBJ2-7,TRBV7-3,.,few,CASSLARQDYEQYF,TGTGCCAGCAGCTTAGCCCGACAAGACTACGAGCAGTACTTC